These 3 T cell receptor beta chains came from one sample sequenced in a study of blood T cell repertoires in COVID-19. Profiling relied on immunoSEQ multiplex PCR, and the TCRdb table lists in-frame clones only, not all of them. The sample records almost 85,000 clones, around 89% being singletons. What was sequenced was PBMCs or T cells enriched from blood (not recorded which). These receptors were obtained from a woman aged 50 to 60 with acute COVID-19.

This clone has only one observation. The V gene is TRBV30, the J gene TRBJ2-7; 7 bases agree with TRBD1. CDR1 and CDR2 from the germline V gene are GTSNPN and SVGIG (reference sequence). This CDR3 is built from 13 residues. V dropped 3 bases and J dropped 2; count of bases not matched to a gene: 4. As DNA, the CDR3 is TGTGCCTGGAGAGGCAGGGGGACCTACGAGCAGTACTTC. This encodes CAWRGRGTYEQYF.

The rearrangement joins TRBV5-4 to TRBJ1-1, with D perhaps matching TRBD1 (5 bases). Germline lookup yields CDR1 SGHNT and CDR2 YYREEE (reference sequence). The CDR3 runs 14 residues. The V end lost 2 bases, the J end lost 8 bases, and 16 bases lay between the germline ends. The CDR3 protein is CASSFPDSTLEAFF. The CDR3 DNA is TGTGCCAGCAGCTTTCCCGACAGTACCCTGGAAGCTTTCTTT.

This clone was detected only once. The genes are TRBV4-2 and TRBJ2-5; the D gene is possibly TRBD2 (5 bases). The V end was cut by 1 base, the J end by 1 base, with 10 bases between. The CDR3 length is 15 residues. Germline V gene lookup returns CDR1 LGHNA and CDR2 YNFKEQ. The DNA for the CDR3 is TGTGCCAGCAGCCAAGTCGGTGAGGGCCAAGAGACCCAGTACTTC. This translates into CASSQVGEGQETQYF.